Presented here are 22 T cell receptor beta chains from one specimen sequenced in a study of post-analysis software for immune sequencing data. Their cognate antigens are unknown. Unique molecular identifiers tagged the TCR beta cDNA libraries. MiXCR, run by TCRdb on the PCR reads, gives a single entry per CDR3 protein. There are fewer than 550,000 distinct CDR3 sequences in the sample; around 34% occur only once, and 4.5% to 7.5% lies in the top ten. Whole-study results and caveats: In patients, four to six TRBV segments were more frequent than in controls, with TRBV5-6, TRBV5-1 and TRBV20-1 among them.

What was sequenced was blood. These receptor sequences come from a girl under 18 with multiple sclerosis.

J is TRBJ2-3 and V is TRBV7-2; 8 bases line up with TRBD2. CDR3 length: 17 amino acids. Germline V gene data show CDR1 as SGHTA and CDR2 as FQGNSA. V shed 5 bases, J shed 2 bases, and the junction held 12 bases outside the gene matches. The chain's CDR3 is CASSRAPAGGVTDTQYF. The CDR3 nucleotides are TGTGCCAGCAGCCGAGCCCCCGCCGGGGGGGTCACAGATACGCAGTATTTT.

This clonotype has at least ten counts. The gene calls are TRBV7-6 and TRBJ2-5; 7 nucleotides agree with TRBD2. V lost 4 bases, J lost 8 bases, and 4 bases stayed unmatched. The CDR3 consists of 12 residues. Germline CDR1 reads SGHVS; CDR2 reads FNYEAQ. The CDR3 DNA is TGTGCCAGCAGCTCCGCGGGGGAAACCCAGTACTTC. This encodes CASSSAGETQYF. Drawing the rest from reference TRBV7-6 and TRBJ2-5, the complete variable domain is GAGVSQSPRYKVTKRGQDVALRCDPISGHVSLYWYRQALGQGPEFLTYFNYEAQQDKSGLPNDRFSAERPEGSISTLTIQRTEQRDSAMYRCASSSAGETQYFGPGTRLLVL.

The CDR3 sequence: CASSWDRSTDTQYF. The CDR3 DNA follows: TGTGCCAGCAGCTGGGACAGGAGCACAGATACGCAGTATTTT. The chain carries TRBV5-6 and TRBJ2-3; 8 positions match TRBD1. After removal of 3 bases from V and 0 bases from J, the junction contained 0 bases not matched to a gene. This CDR3 has 14 residues. In germline, CDR1 is SGHDT, CDR2 YYEEEE.

This clonotype showed up just a few times. V usage is TRBV29-1 and J usage is TRBJ2-3; 8 nucleotides line up with TRBD2. The length of the CDR3 is 13 residues. Per germline, CDR1 SQVTM and CDR2 ANQGSEA. Losses at the gene ends were 8 bases for V and 10 bases for J; bases not matched to a gene: 14. This CDR3 reads CSSRGGNSSAQYF. The CDR3 DNA reads TGCAGCTCTCGGGGGGGGAATTCGTCGGCGCAGTATTTT.

This clonotype was observed a handful of times. The chain carries TRBV20-1 and TRBJ2-3; possible D gene TRBD2, 5 bases. V was shortened by 0 bases and J by 2 bases, with 9 bases between the two germline ends. This CDR3 is 14 amino acids long. Germline V lookup: CDR1 DFQATT, CDR2 SNEGSKA (reference sequence). The CDR3 protein is CSAREYGDTDTQYF. The CDR3 bases are TGCAGTGCTAGAGAATACGGGGACACAGATACGCAGTATTTT.

This clonotype was observed a handful of times. The chain has TRBV20-1 and TRBJ2-3; perhaps TRBD2 as D (5 bases). The CDR3 has 12 residues. Trimming took off 5 bases at V and 4 bases at J, with 10 bases between the two ends. Germline V gene data show CDR1 as DFQATT and CDR2 as SNEGSKA (reference sequence). The DNA for the CDR3 is TGCAGTGCTCAGTGGGGAGCAGATACGCAGTATTTT. It translates to CSAQWGADTQYF.

The sample holds a few counts of this clonotype. The genes are TRBV6-2 or TRBV6-3 and TRBJ2-5; D is unclear. The J call may be wrong; the DNA end is better matched by TRBJ2-7. Germline V gene data show CDR1 as MNHEY and CDR2 as SVGEGT. CDR3 length: 11 residues. This CDR3 is CASSYGDEQYF. Here the CDR3 DNA reads TGTGCCAGCAGTTACGGGGACGAGCAGTACTTC.

This clonotype occurred a few times. V and J are TRBV12-3 or TRBV12-4 and TRBJ1-4; TRBD1 might be the D (5 bases). This CDR3 is built from 14 residues. Deletions cut 4 bases from V and 10 bases from J, with 16 bases between. The CDR3 nucleotides are TGTGCCAGCAGTTCGTGGGCCAGGGATCGAAAACTGTTTTTT. Its protein is CASSSWARDRKLFF.

There are a few counts of this clonotype. V usage is TRBV20-1 and J usage is TRBJ2-1; TRBD2 aligns across 8 bases. The CDR3 consists of 15 residues. With V trimmed by 0 bases and J by 2 bases, 3 bases remained unmatched. CDR1 is DFQATT, CDR2 SNEGSKA, per germline (reference sequence). CDR3 residues: CSARESGGPYNEQFF. In DNA form, the CDR3 reads TGCAGTGCTAGAGAATCGGGGGGGCCCTACAATGAGCAGTTCTTC.

The V call is TRBV10-2, the J call TRBJ1-1; D is possibly TRBD1 (6 bases). Per germline, CDR1 WSHSY and CDR2 SAAADI. V was cut by 2 bases and J by 4 bases, with 11 bases left in between. The CDR3 is 14 residues long. CDR3 DNA sequence: TGCGCCAGCAGTGAGGTACAGGGACGCACTGAAGCTTTCTTT. It specifies CASSEVQGRTEAFF.

This chain connects TRBV6-5 to TRBJ2-3; unclear D gene. CDR3 length: 15 residues. V lost 6 bases, J lost 0 bases, and 13 bases lay in between. Germline V gene sequence: CDR1 MNHEY, CDR2 SVGAGI. Here the CDR3 reads CASSRNVPSTDTQYF. The CDR3 DNA follows: TGTGCCAGCAGCCGCAATGTGCCTAGCACAGATACGCAGTATTTT.

This rearrangement joins TRBV6-1 to TRBJ2-5; either TRBD1 or TRBD2 may fit D (5 bases each). This CDR3 has 17 residues. The germline V and J ends were trimmed by 6 bases and 1 base, with 21 bases remaining between them. The germline V gene has CDR1 MNHNS and CDR2 SASEGT. In DNA form, the CDR3 reads TGTGCCAGCAGGCTATCCCCTGAGGGGCGCGTCCAAGAGACCCAGTACTTC. This sequence encodes CASRLSPEGRVQETQYF.

The table lists this clonotype with a few counts. This rearrangement joins TRBV6-2 or TRBV6-3 to TRBJ2-3; 10 nucleotides line up with TRBD2. V lost 6 bases to trimming and J lost 2 bases; unmatched junction nucleotides: 8. The CDR3 has 16 residues. Germline V gene lookup returns CDR1 MNHEY and CDR2 SVGEGT. CDR3 sequence (DNA): TGTGCCAGCAGCCGAAGCGGGGGGGCCCCCACAGATACGCAGTATTTT. Translating it yields CASSRSGGAPTDTQYF.

On this clonotype: At one end, the junction sequence differs from germline, possibly due to a read error. V is TRBV5-1 and J is TRBJ2-1; TRBD1 agrees at 8 bases. Germline V gene data show CDR1 as SGHRS and CDR2 as YFSETQ. This CDR3 has 16 amino acids. This CDR3 is CTSSSRGPNSYNEQFF. CDR3 DNA sequence: TGCACCAGCAGCTCCAGGGGGCCCAACTCCTACAATGAGCAGTTCTTC. Looking up the rest from reference TRBV5-1 and TRBJ2-1 gives the full variable domain: KAGVTQTPRYLIKTRGQQVTLSCSPISGHRSVSWYQQTPGQGLQFLFEYFSETQRNKGNFPGRFSGRQFSNSRSEMNVSTLELGDSALYLCTSSSRGPNSYNEQFFGPGTRLTVL.

The gene calls are TRBV20-1 and TRBJ2-1; TRBD2 agrees at 8 bases. Germline V CDR1 and CDR2: DFQATT, SNEGSKA (reference sequence). The CDR3 extends over 16 amino acids. J was trimmed by 7 bases and V by 0 bases; bases with no gene match: 11. For the CDR3, the DNA is TGCAGTGCTAGAGAAGGGAGGCGGGGGGTATTAAATGAGCAGTTCTTC. Residues: CSAREGRRGVLNEQFF.

A few counts support this clonotype. The chain has TRBV20-1 and TRBJ2-3; D unclear. The germline CDR1 and CDR2 sequences are DFQATT and SNEGSKA (reference sequence). This CDR3 has 12 residues. V was pared by 3 bases and J by 0 bases, with 4 bases between. CDR3 in amino acids: CSASDSTDTQYF. CDR3 sequence (DNA): TGCAGTGCTAGCGACAGCACAGATACGCAGTATTTT.

This chain's CDR3 is CASSVQGSEKLFF. The DNA of the CDR3 is TGTGCCAGCAGTGTTCAGGGCAGCGAAAAACTGTTTTTT. The V and J genes are TRBV12-3 or TRBV12-4 and TRBJ1-4; D perhaps matches TRBD1 (5 bases). The CDR3 totals 13 residues. V shed 5 bases and J shed 8 bases, with 12 bases lying between them.

In DNA, the CDR3 is TGCAGTGCTAGAGACCCTCAGGACTACGAAGCTTTCTTT. As protein: CSARDPQDYEAFF. This rearrangement joins TRBV20-1 to TRBJ1-1; D remains unclear. Germline-derived CDR1 and CDR2 are DFQATT and SNEGSKA (reference sequence). The CDR3 extends over 13 amino acids. Trimming left V 0 bases short and J 8 bases short, with 13 bases between.

For the CDR3, the DNA is TGCGCCAGCAGCTTGGTCCAGGGGGCAGATGGCTACACCTTC. It yields the protein CASSLVQGADGYTF. This rearrangement joins TRBV5-1 to TRBJ1-2; 8 bases agree with TRBD1. With 0 bases clipped from V and 6 bases from J, the junction kept 4 bases outside the gene matches. Germline V gene lookup returns CDR1 SGHRS and CDR2 YFSETQ. The CDR3 loop spans 14 amino acids.

This clonotype was counted a few times. The rearrangement joins TRBV12-3 or TRBV12-4 to TRBJ2-7; weak D call: TRBD1 (5 bases). This CDR3 has 14 amino acids. V was pared by 2 bases and J by 3 bases, with 11 bases between. The CDR3 here is CASSLRQGVYEQYF. The CDR3 DNA reads TGTGCCAGCAGTTTACGGCAAGGGGTCTACGAGCAGTACTTC.

Comment on this clonotype: This could be a read error, since a much larger clone is one nucleotide away. The CDR3 bases are TGCAGTGCTAGTTGCAATGAGCAGTTCTTC. Residues: CSASCNEQFF. This sequence joins TRBV20-1 and TRBJ2-1; no definite D call. V lost 3 bases and J lost 6, with 3 bases in between. This CDR3 spans 10 amino acids. CDR1 is DFQATT and CDR2 is SNEGSKA in the germline V gene (reference sequence).

This clonotype has only a few counts. The V call is TRBV7-2, the J call TRBJ2-3; no reliable D call. The CDR3 is made up of 14 amino acids. Germline loops: CDR1 SGHTA, CDR2 FQGNSA. V shed 0 bases and J shed 2 bases, with 6 bases lying between them. The CDR3: CASSLADPTDTQYF. Here the CDR3 DNA reads TGTGCCAGCAGCTTAGCCGACCCCACAGATACGCAGTATTTT.